Included here is one TCR beta chain sequence, with context. V lost 1 base, J lost 6 bases, and 14 bases lay in between. The CDR3 covers 15 residues. Germline CDR1 SEHNR, CDR2 FQNEAQ (reference sequence). This specimen comes from a study of neoadjuvant nivolumab and ipilimumab in lung cancer. TCRdb keeps only in-frame clones here, not all; method: immunoSEQ multiplex PCR. The table shows roughly 45,000 clones, with roughly 89% occurring only once. The receptor was isolated from an adult with non-small cell lung cancer. Some clones in this sample may be carry-over from other donors' samples. The material was blood, obtained before neoadjuvant nivolumab, alone or with ipilimumab. J is TRBJ2-3 and V is TRBV7-9; D is undetermined. CDR3 sequence reads: CASSLGALVPDTQYF. The CDR3 nucleotides read TGTGCCAGCAGCTTAGGGGCGCTAGTGCCCGATACGCAGTATTTT.